This TCR beta chain was identified during a study of CXCR4 blockade with PD-1 therapy in pancreatic cancer (dated by TCRdb to about 2019). About the investigation overall: Multiplex immunohistochemistry and TCRbeta immunosequencing of resected pancreatic ductal adenocarcinoma were combined in the study with ex vivo slice culture in which PD-1 and CXCR4 blockade were tested. Two geographically distinct regions were TCR-sequenced from each of 6 tumors to assess intratumoral heterogeneity. The paper as a whole reports these results and caveats: Because only TCRbeta chains were sequenced, true antigen-specificity overlap of convergent dominant clones was left unconfirmed pending paired alpha-beta single-cell sequencing. Amino acid clone frequency correlated strongly with the number of distinct nucleotide rearrangements encoding it, suggesting convergent selection by common tumor antigens. Clonal expansion was observed in tumors, with a mean productive clonality of 0.14 compared with roughly 0.046 in healthy blood, but no correlation between clonality and survival was found.

In the germline V gene, CDR1 corresponds to SGHRS and CDR2 to YFSETQ. From its cysteine to its phenylalanine, the CDR3 spans 18 amino acids. Here the CDR3 DNA is all that survives: 54 bases in frame from base 1. Relative to germline, V is 2 bases shorter and J is 3 bases shorter, with 23 bases between their ends. This clone was observed a handful of times. What antigen it recognizes has not been identified. Within one base of it there is no much larger clone, and no base qualities were kept. The archived tumor blocks came from patients who had not received neoadjuvant therapy before resection. The preserved-tissue arm of the study used approximately 31 surgical resection samples from about 24 previously untreated pancreatic ductal adenocarcinoma patients. For the resection arm, ten 5-micron curls of FFPE tumor adjacent to the multiplex immunohistochemistry slide were used for DNA extraction. TCRbeta CDR3 regions were immunosequenced from extracted DNA using the immunoSEQ Assay at Adaptive Biotechnologies. The study's own analysis went as follows. To quantify the absolute abundance of each unique TCRbeta CDR3, sequences were collapsed and filtered. Clonality was defined as 1 minus Pielou's evenness, computed on productive in-frame rearrangements only. Regional overlap tracked the top 100 nucleotide rearrangements across paired samples, with Morisita index comparing paired versus unrelated samples. The immunoSEQ Rearrangement Details tool was used to assess convergence of nucleotide rearrangements onto identical amino acid sequences. This is the immuneACCESS table as TCRdb keeps it, with only in-frame sequences that have V and J called. A part of the clones is gone; compared with another copy, unresolved V genes explain less than half, and the rest is unexplained. Clone size and V and J calls were adopted from that table, with D and trimming inferred from the DNA. This sample holds several thousand clones; roughly two fifths were observed only once. The ten largest clonotypes hold 17% of the sample.

This TCR was recovered from a human donor with pancreatic ductal adenocarcinoma. The rearranged segments are TRBV5-1 and TRBJ1-2; the D gene lacks a confident call. Sequencing input: tumor tissue. The CDR3 has the sequence CASSFVAPGPDGDYGYTF. At the DNA level, the sequence is TGCGCCAGCAGCTTTGTGGCGCCCGGGCCCGATGGGGACTATGGCTACACCTTC.